This TCR beta chain derives from a study of CD8+CD57+ T cells in acquired aplastic anemia. The overall study: The mean DNA yield obtained from sorted CD4+ and CD8+ cells came to 3 to 3.5 ug.

Using genomic DNA as the template, TCR beta VDJ and CDR3 profiling was carried out. TCRdb re-analysed the reads in MiXCR, keeping a single row per CDR3 protein. Of under 250,000 distinct CDR3 sequences in the sample, 34% were seen once. Findings and caveats of the study: The same twenty-nine CD8+ CDR3 sequences occurred in patients and in controls.

Trimming took 4 bases from V and 0 from J, leaving 13 bases between them. This CDR3 is 16 amino acids long. Germline CDR1 is MNHEY and CDR2 is SVGAGI. In this sample, this clonotype turned up many times. Its antigen is unknown. The chain joins TRBV6-5 to TRBJ1-5; D is unresolved. This TCR was recovered from a human donor in good health, serving as a control. The sample taken for sequencing was sorted CD4+, CD8+, or CD8+CD57+ T cells (not recorded which) from PBMCs. CDR3 coding DNA: TGTGCCAGCAGTTCACGAGACAACTATAGCAATCAGCCCCAGCATTTT. Protein: CASSSRDNYSNQPQHF.